These 26 T cell receptor beta chains came from one sample sequenced in a study of blood T cell repertoires in COVID-19 (dated by TCRdb to the early 2020s). Receptor amplification or capture employed the immunoSEQ multiplex PCR assay. TCRdb holds this immuneACCESS table with in-frame rearrangements only. Some clones are missing; in checked studies, unresolved V genes explain under half, and the rest has no known cause. The table for this sample lists about 210,000 clones; roughly nine tenths of them were counted only once. The ten largest clones add up to around 1.2% of the sample. The sample taken for sequencing was peripheral blood. The receptors derive from a man aged 30 to 39 with acute or convalescent COVID-19.

J is TRBJ2-7 and V is TRBV5-1; possibly TRBD1 for D (5 bases). V was pared by 5 bases and J by 2 bases, with 14 bases between. This CDR3 contains 14 residues. The V gene's germline CDR1 is SGHRS and CDR2 YFSETQ. The CDR3 loop is CASSPDRHPYEQYF. The CDR3 DNA follows: TGCGCCAGCAGTCCAGACAGACACCCCTACGAGCAGTACTTC. The full variable domain, in which reference TRBV5-1 and TRBJ2-7 provide the parts outside the CDR3, is KAGVTQTPRYLIKTRGQQVTLSCSPISGHRSVSWYQQTPGQGLQFLFEYFSETQRNKGNFPGRFSGRQFSNSRSEMNVSTLELGDSALYLCASSPDRHPYEQYFGPGTRLTVT.

The chain is built from TRBV28 and TRBJ2-2; no reliable D call. Germline loops: CDR1 MDHEN, CDR2 SYDVKM. V was shortened by 8 bases and J by 3 bases, with 13 bases between the two germline ends. This CDR3 spans 14 amino acids. CDR3 amino acids: CASLRPLDTGELFF. As DNA, the CDR3 is TGTGCCAGCCTCAGGCCCTTGGACACCGGGGAGCTGTTTTTT.

V gene TRBV18 combines with J gene TRBJ2-1; a weak D match, TRBD1 (6 bases). Per the germline V gene, CDR1 is KGHSH and CDR2 is LQKENI. V shed 2 bases and J shed 4 bases, with 12 bases lying between them. CDR3 length: 15 amino acids. The CDR3 is CASSPVDSIYNEQFF. The DNA of the CDR3 is TGTGCCAGCTCACCAGTGGACAGCATATACAATGAGCAGTTCTTC. The full variable domain, its missing parts supplied by reference TRBV18 and TRBJ2-1, is NAGVMQNPRHLVRRRGQEARLRCSPMKGHSHVYWYRQLPEEGLKFMVYLQKENIIDESGMPKERFSAEFPKEGPSILRIQQVVRGDSAAYFCASSPVDSIYNEQFFGPGTRLTVL.

The CDR3 here is CASSQTDRGSNQPQHF. CDR3 DNA: TGCGCCAGCAGCCAAACGGACAGGGGGAGCAATCAGCCCCAGCATTTT. The rearrangement links TRBV4-1 to TRBJ1-5, with TRBD1 matching 10 bases. The CDR3 is 16 residues long. Germline V gene data show CDR1 as MGHRA and CDR2 as YSYEKL. Unmatched junction bases numbered 2, after V lost 2 bases and J lost 1 base.

This clone was seen once. The chain is built from TRBV28 and TRBJ1-6; D not resolved. This CDR3 is 15 amino acids long. Germline CDR1 is MDHEN and CDR2 is SYDVKM. V was pared by 1 base and J by 5 bases, with 9 bases between. The CDR3 region is CASSLFRLDNSPLHF. In DNA form, the CDR3 reads TGTGCCAGCAGTTTATTCAGACTAGATAATTCACCCCTCCACTTT.

This sequence joins TRBV19 and TRBJ1-1, with 9 bases matching TRBD1. After removal of 8 bases from V and 4 bases from J, the junction contained 5 bases not matched to a gene. The CDR3 runs 13 residues. Germline CDR1 and CDR2: LNHDA and SQIVND (reference sequence). The CDR3 here is CASCDRGVTEAFF. In DNA form, the CDR3 reads TGTGCCAGTTGTGACAGGGGGGTCACTGAAGCTTTCTTT.

There are a few counts of this clone. The J gene is TRBJ2-1, the V gene TRBV6-5; D is unclear. The CDR3 has 14 residues. Germline CDR1 MNHEY, CDR2 SVGAGI. V shed 7 bases and J shed 8 bases, with 18 bases lying between them. CDR3 amino acids: CASIHTLSPHEQFF. CDR3 DNA: TGTGCCAGCATACACACCCTTAGCCCCCATGAGCAGTTCTTC.

The chain carries TRBV4-2 and TRBJ1-1; D might be TRBD1 (6 bases). The CDR3 has 16 amino acids. Germline V CDR1 and CDR2: LGHNA, YNFKEQ. V was clipped by 1 base and J by 3 bases, with 15 bases between them. The CDR3 protein is CASSQVTTQGHTEAFF. In nucleotides, the CDR3 is TGTGCCAGCAGCCAAGTTACTACACAGGGACACACTGAAGCTTTCTTT.

The chain couples TRBV19 to TRBJ2-7; 10 positions agree with TRBD2. This CDR3 is built from 14 residues. Germline CDR1 reads LNHDA; CDR2 reads SQIVND (reference sequence). V gave up 3 bases and J gave up 6 bases; unmatched junction bases: 5. In DNA form, the CDR3 reads TGTGCCAGTAGTATGAGGCTAGCGGGAGCCGAGCAGTACTTC. Protein sequence: CASSMRLAGAEQYF.

Comments on this clone: The junction and the germline gene differ at one end; a read error may be behind it. This chain joins TRBV7-8 and TRBJ1-3; D remains unclear. This CDR3 has 13 residues. Germline V CDR1 and CDR2: SGHVS, FQNEAQ. CDR3 sequence reads: CASSLLAPTGVIF. The DNA for the CDR3 is TGTGCCAGCAGCTTACTTGCCCCAACGGGAGTCATCTTT.

The V and J genes are TRBV7-9 and TRBJ1-6; D is undetermined. Germline CDR1 reads SEHNR; CDR2 reads FQNEAQ (reference sequence). The CDR3 runs to 13 residues. With 4 bases removed from V and 7 bases from J, the gap between germline ends came to 8 bases. The CDR3 DNA reads TGTGCCAGCAGCTGGAGAGACAATTCACCCCTCCACTTT. It specifies CASSWRDNSPLHF.

The V and J genes are TRBV14 and TRBJ2-5, with a weak D call TRBD2 (5 bases). Trimming took off 4 bases at V and 5 bases at J, with 23 bases between the two ends. Germline CDR1 is SGHDN and CDR2 is FVKESK. The CDR3 sequence is 17 residues long. As DNA, the CDR3 is TGTGCCAGCAGCCGCTTATCCTGGCGGGTTCCAAAGGAGACCCAGTACTTC. Translating it yields CASSRLSWRVPKETQYF.

V gene TRBV9 combines with J gene TRBJ2-5; 13 bases match TRBD2. Per germline, CDR1 SGDLS and CDR2 YYNGEE. Losses at the gene ends were 3 bases for V and 5 bases for J; bases not matched to a gene: 10. The CDR3 is 17 residues long. The CDR3 DNA reads TGTGCCAGCAGCGCGGGACTAGCGGGATACATGGTGGAGACCCAGTACTTC. The encoded protein is CASSAGLAGYMVETQYF.

The genes are TRBV5-6 and TRBJ2-2; D is possibly TRBD2 (5 bases). V lost 2 bases and J 3 bases, leaving 11 bases between the germline ends. This CDR3 comprises 15 residues. CDR1 is SGHDT and CDR2 is YYEEEE in the germline V gene. The DNA of the CDR3 is TGTGCCAGCAGCTTCCCTAGCCGGGACACCGGGGAGCTGTTTTTT. Amino acids: CASSFPSRDTGELFF.

In its sample, this clone was seen once. The V and J genes are TRBV6-6 and TRBJ1-1; tentatively, D is TRBD1 (5 bases). The germline V gene has CDR1 MNHNY and CDR2 SVGAGI (reference sequence). Trimming shortened V by 5 bases and J by 5 bases, and 15 bases separated the two germline ends. The CDR3 spans 14 residues. The CDR3 here is CASSQGAPWTEAFF. CDR3 DNA: TGTGCCAGCAGTCAAGGGGCTCCGTGGACTGAAGCTTTCTTT.

The genes are TRBV28 and TRBJ1-4; 8 nucleotides agree with TRBD1. V lost 8 bases to trimming and J lost 5 bases; unmatched junction nucleotides: 7. The CDR3 loop spans 14 amino acids. Germline V gives CDR1 MDHEN, CDR2 SYDVKM. The CDR3 DNA is TGTGCCAGCCGAAGGACAGGGTTAAATGAAAAACTGTTTTTT. Translated: CASRRTGLNEKLFF.

The chain links TRBV4-1 to TRBJ1-2, with TRBD1 matching 10 bases. The CDR3 runs 18 residues. The germline gives CDR1 MGHRA, CDR2 YSYEKL. V lost 0 bases to trimming and J lost 3 bases; unmatched junction nucleotides: 10. The CDR3 DNA is TGCGCCAGCAGCCAAGACGGGACAGGGGCGCGGGGTGACTATGGCTACACCTTC. It encodes CASSQDGTGARGDYGYTF.

Here the CDR3 DNA reads TGTGCCAGCAGCTTAGAGGCCAGGGCTGGCTACACCTTC. It codes for CASSLEARAGYTF. This chain connects TRBV7-8 to TRBJ1-2, with D perhaps TRBD1 (5 bases). The CDR3 extends over 13 amino acids. Deletions cut 1 base from V and 7 bases from J, with 10 bases between. From germline, CDR1 is SGHVS and CDR2 FQNEAQ.

The chain combines TRBV12-3 or TRBV12-4 with TRBJ1-1; D is unresolved. The CDR3 runs 13 residues. Trimming pared 7 bases from V and 4 bases from J, leaving 13 bases between. The CDR3 DNA sequence: TGTGCCAGCACCAATCAAGCGTTCACTGAAGCTTTCTTT. It codes for CASTNQAFTEAFF.

V gene TRBV3-1 (or the pseudogene TRBV3-2) combines with J gene TRBJ1-1, with D tentatively TRBD1 (5 bases). Germline V lookup: CDR1 LGHDT, CDR2 YNNKEL (reference sequence). The germline V and J ends were trimmed by 6 bases and 3 bases, with 14 bases remaining between them. CDR3 length equals 14 residues. This CDR3 reads CASRSRAVDTEAFF. The CDR3 nucleotides read TGTGCCAGCAGGTCCAGGGCGGTGGACACTGAAGCTTTCTTT.

The chain has TRBV18 and TRBJ1-6; D ambiguous. Germline V CDR1 and CDR2: KGHSH, LQKENI. This CDR3 spans 14 amino acids. Trimming took off 2 bases at V and 4 bases at J, with 6 bases between the two ends. This CDR3 reads CASSPNSYNSPLHF. CDR3 in DNA: TGTGCCAGCTCACCAAACTCTTATAATTCACCCCTCCACTTT.

The chain is built from TRBV6-5 and TRBJ2-7; unclear D gene. The CDR3 is made up of 15 amino acids. V gave up 7 bases and J gave up 0 bases, with 16 bases separating them. Germline assignment: CDR1 MNHEY and CDR2 SVGAGI. The CDR3 loop is CASIPASWSSYEQYF. The CDR3 DNA sequence: TGTGCCAGCATCCCCGCGTCGTGGAGCTCCTACGAGCAGTACTTC.

The V call is TRBV7-3, the J call TRBJ2-3; no definite D call. CDR3 length: 13 amino acids. The germline CDR1 and CDR2 sequences are SGHTA and FQGTGA. V was shortened by 4 bases and J by 5 bases, with 10 bases between the two germline ends. CDR3 residues: CASSYRSGDTQYF. CDR3 nucleotides: TGTGCCAGCAGCTACCGGTCGGGAGATACGCAGTATTTT.

The chain couples TRBV18 to TRBJ2-7, with TRBD2 identical over 8 bases. Germline lookup yields CDR1 KGHSH and CDR2 LQKENI. V lost 0 bases and J lost 5; bases outside the gene matches: 6. The CDR3 has 15 residues. DNA of the CDR3: TGTGCCAGCTCACCACCCGGGGGGGGCAGGGACGAGCAGTACTTC. This gives the protein CASSPPGGGRDEQYF.

J is TRBJ1-1 and V is TRBV11-1; 8 bases fit TRBD1. This CDR3 is built from 12 residues. Germline V lookup: CDR1 SGHAT, CDR2 FQDESV (reference sequence). Trimming cost V 5 bases and J 9 bases; bases outside gene matches: 5. The CDR3 is CASSLRDRKAFF. DNA of the CDR3: TGTGCCAGCAGCCTAAGGGACAGGAAAGCTTTCTTT.

The chain is built from TRBV27 and TRBJ2-1, with 7 bases fitting TRBD2. This CDR3 is 20 amino acids long. Per the germline V gene, CDR1 is MNHEY and CDR2 is SMNVEV (reference sequence). V was pared by 8 bases and J by 1 base, with 23 bases of the junction left unmatched. Here the CDR3 reads CASHLSWEGSYRLSYNEQFF. The DNA of the CDR3 is TGTGCCAGCCATCTTTCTTGGGAGGGTTCTTACCGATTATCCTACAATGAGCAGTTCTTC.